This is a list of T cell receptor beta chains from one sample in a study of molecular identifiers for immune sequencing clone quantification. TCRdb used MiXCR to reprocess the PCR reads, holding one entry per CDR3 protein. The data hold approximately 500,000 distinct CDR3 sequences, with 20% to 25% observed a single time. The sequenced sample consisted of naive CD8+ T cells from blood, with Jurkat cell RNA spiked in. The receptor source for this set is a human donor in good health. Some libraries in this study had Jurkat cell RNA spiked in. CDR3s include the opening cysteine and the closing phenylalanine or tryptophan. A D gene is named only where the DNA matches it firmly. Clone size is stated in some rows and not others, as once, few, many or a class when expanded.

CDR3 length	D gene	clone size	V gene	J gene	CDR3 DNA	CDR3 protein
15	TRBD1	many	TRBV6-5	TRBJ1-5	TGTGCCAGCAGTGACCGACAGGGTCGCGCTCAGCCCCAGCATTTT	CASSDRQGRAQPQHF
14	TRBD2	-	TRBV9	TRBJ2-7	TGTGCCAGCAGCGTAGATGGCGGGAGTCTCAAGCAGTACTTC	CASSVDGGSLKQYF
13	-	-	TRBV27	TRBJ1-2	TGTGCCAGCAGCTCTCATCCCACCGATGGCTACACCTTC	CASSSHPTDGYTF
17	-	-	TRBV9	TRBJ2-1	TGTGCCAGCAGCGTAGCCCTAGACTACGGTAGAAACAATGAGCAGTTCTTC	CASSVALDYGRNNEQFF
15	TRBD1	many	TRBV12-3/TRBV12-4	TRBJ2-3	TGTGCCAGCAGCCCCGGGACAGGGGGCACAGATACGCAGTATTTT	CASSPGTGGTDTQYF
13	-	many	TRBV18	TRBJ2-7	TGTGCCAGCTCAGATCTGGGTTCGGGCGAGCAGTACTTC	CASSDLGSGEQYF
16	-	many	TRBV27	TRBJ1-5	TGTGCCAGCAGTCCGAAGGCGGTCTATAGCAATCAGCCCCAGCATTTT	CASSPKAVYSNQPQHF
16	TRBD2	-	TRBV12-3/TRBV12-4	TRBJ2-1	TGTGCCATCCCCGTACCCCACGGGACTACTTACAATGAGCAGTTCTTC	CAIPVPHGTTYNEQFF
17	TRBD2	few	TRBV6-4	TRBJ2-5	TGTGCCAGCAGTGGATCTAGAGCGGGAGGATCCCAAGAGACCCAGTACTTC	CASSGSRAGGSQETQYF
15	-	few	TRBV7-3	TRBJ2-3	TGTGCCAGCAGCTTGGGGCAGGGTAGAAGAGATACGCAGTATTTT	CASSLGQGRRDTQYF
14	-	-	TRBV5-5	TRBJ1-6	TGTGCCAGCAGCTTCGAGGACGTTTATTCACCCCTCCACTTT	CASSFEDVYSPLHF
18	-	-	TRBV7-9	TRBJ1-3	TGTGCCAGCAGCTTAATCCGGGACGTATGGAAGACTGGAAACACCATATATTTT	CASSLIRDVWKTGNTIYF
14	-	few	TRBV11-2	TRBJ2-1	TGTGCCAGCAGCTGGGACTCGAACTACAATGAGCAGTTCTTC	CASSWDSNYNEQFF
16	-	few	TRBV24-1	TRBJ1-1	TGTGCCACCAGTGAATCGGACCGACCGAAGATCACTGAAGCTTTCTTT	CATSESDRPKITEAFF
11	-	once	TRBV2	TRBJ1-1	TGTGCCAGCAGTATGGGAGGAGAAGCTCTCTTT	CASSMGGEALF
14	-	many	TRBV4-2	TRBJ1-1	TGTGCCAGCAGCCAAGGACTTTCGAACACTGAAGCTTTCTTT	CASSQGLSNTEAFF
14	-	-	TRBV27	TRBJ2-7	TGTGCCAGCAGCCTCTTAACGGGAGCGTACGAGCAGTACTTC	CASSLLTGAYEQYF
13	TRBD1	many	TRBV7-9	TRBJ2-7	TGTGCCAGCAGCTACCAGGGGGCTAACGAGCAGTACTTC	CASSYQGANEQYF
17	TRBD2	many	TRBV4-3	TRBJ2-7	TGCGCCAGCAGCCCCAGCGGACTAGCGGGATCTGGGTACGAGCAGTACTTC	CASSPSGLAGSGYEQYF
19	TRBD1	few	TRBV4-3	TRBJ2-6	TGCGCCAGCAGCCAAGCCCTTCGACAGGGGTACTCTGGGGCCAACGTCCTGACTTTC	CASSQALRQGYSGANVLTF
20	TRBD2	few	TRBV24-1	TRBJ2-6	TGTGCCACCAGTGATTGGTGGCGGGGGACCGCTGACTCTGGGGCCAACGTCCTGACTTTC	CATSDWWRGTADSGANVLTF
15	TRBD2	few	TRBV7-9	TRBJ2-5	TGTGCCAGCAGACAAGCGGGAGGGCCTGTAGAGACCCAGTACTTC	CASRQAGGPVETQYF
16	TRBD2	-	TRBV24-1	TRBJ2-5	TGTGCCACCAGTCCGGGCGTCGGGGGGAGCCAAGAGACCCAGTGCTTC	CATSPGVGGSQETQCF
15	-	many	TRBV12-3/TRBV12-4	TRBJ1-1	TGTGCCAGCAGTTTCCCCACGGGGGGAGCCACTGAAGCTTTCTTT	CASSFPTGGATEAFF
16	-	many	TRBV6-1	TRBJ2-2	TGTGCCAGCACCTGGGAGGTGAACAAGAACACCGGGGAGCTGTTTTTT	CASTWEVNKNTGELFF
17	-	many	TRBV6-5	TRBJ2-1	TGTGCCAGCAGTTACATCCCAGGTCCCAAGTTAAACAATGAGCAGTTCTTC	CASSYIPGPKLNNEQFF
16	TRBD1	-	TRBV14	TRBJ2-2	TGTGCCAGCAGCCGGACAGGGGGCTTCGGGACCGGGGAGCTGTTTTTT	CASSRTGGFGTGELFF
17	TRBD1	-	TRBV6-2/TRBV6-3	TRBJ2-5	TGTGCCAGCAGTCGCGATACAGGGTGGACAGGGGAAGAGACCCAGTACTTC	CASSRDTGWTGEETQYF
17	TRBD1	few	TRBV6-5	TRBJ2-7	TGTGCCAGCAGCCCTACAGCCTGGACAGGCCCATCCTACGAGCAGTACTTC	CASSPTAWTGPSYEQYF
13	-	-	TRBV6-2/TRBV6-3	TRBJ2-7	TGTGCCAGCAGTTACGGTATCAACTACGAGCAGTACTTC	CASSYGINYEQYF
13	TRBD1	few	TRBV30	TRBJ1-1	TGTGCCTGGGGACAGGGAGGGAACACTGAAGCTTTCTTT	CAWGQGGNTEAFF
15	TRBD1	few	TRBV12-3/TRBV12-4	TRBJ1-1	TGTGCCAGCAGACGACAGGGTGAATGGGTCACTGAAGCTTTCTTT	CASRRQGEWVTEAFF
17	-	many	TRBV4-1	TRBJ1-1	TGCGCCAGCAGCCAATTGACAGGACCCTCCATGAACACTGAAGCTTTCTTT	CASSQLTGPSMNTEAFF
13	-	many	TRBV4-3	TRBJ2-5	TGCGCCAGCAGCCAAACTAGCAGCGAGACCCAGTACTTC	CASSQTSSETQYF
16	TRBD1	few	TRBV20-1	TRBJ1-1	TGCAGTGCTAGAGCCACCCCGACAGGGATATTCACTGAAGCTTTCTTT	CSARATPTGIFTEAFF
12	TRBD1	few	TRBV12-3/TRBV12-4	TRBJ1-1	TGTGCCACTGACAGGGATAACACTGAAGCTTTCTTT	CATDRDNTEAFF
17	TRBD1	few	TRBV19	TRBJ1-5	TGTGCCAGTAGTATCGGGACAGGGGAGGCCTTTAGTCAGCCCCAGCATTTT	CASSIGTGEAFSQPQHF
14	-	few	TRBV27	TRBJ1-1	TGTGCCAGCAGTTTATGGGGGGCCGATACTGAAGCTTTCTTT	CASSLWGADTEAFF
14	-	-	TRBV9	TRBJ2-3	TGTGCCAGCAGCGTAGAAGCAGGAGCAGATACGCAGTATTTT	CASSVEAGADTQYF
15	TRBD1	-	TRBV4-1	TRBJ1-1	TGCGCCAGCAGCTTACCAGGGGGGAAGAGCACTGAAGCTTTCTTT	CASSLPGGKSTEAFF
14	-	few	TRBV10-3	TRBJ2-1	TGTGCCATCAGTGAGCGGGGCTCCTACAATGAGCAGTTCTTC	CAISERGSYNEQFF
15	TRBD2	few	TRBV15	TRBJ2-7	TGTGCCACCAGCAGTACCGGGACTAGCGGGACCGAGCAGTACTTC	CATSSTGTSGTEQYF
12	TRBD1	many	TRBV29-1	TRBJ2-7	TGCAGCGTTGAGTTAGGGGGCGGCGAGCAGTACTTC	CSVELGGGEQYF
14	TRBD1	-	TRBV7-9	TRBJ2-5	TGTGCCAGCAGCCCCATACAGGGGGCAGAGACCCAGTACTTC	CASSPIQGAETQYF
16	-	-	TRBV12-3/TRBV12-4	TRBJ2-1	TGTGCCAGCAGTTCCCGTGGCGGGGCAGAGGGGAATGAGCAGTTCTTC	CASSSRGGAEGNEQFF
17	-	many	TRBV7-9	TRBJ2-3	TGTGCCAGCAGCCCGCCTCTACAGGGAATAGTCACAGATACGCAGTATTTT	CASSPPLQGIVTDTQYF
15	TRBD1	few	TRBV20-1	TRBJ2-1	TGCAGTGCTAGAGATGGGGGACAGGGGGCCAGTGAGCAGTTCTTC	CSARDGGQGASEQFF
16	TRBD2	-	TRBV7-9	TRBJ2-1	TGTGCCAGCAGCTCCCACCGGGGGGGCCTATTAAATGAGCAGTTCTTC	CASSSHRGGLLNEQFF
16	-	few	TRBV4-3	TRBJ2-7	TGCGCCAGCAGCCAAGTCTTAGGCAGGGTCGTCCGCGAGCAGTACTTC	CASSQVLGRVVREQYF